These 25 T cell receptor beta chains share one sample of origin, sequenced in a study of shared clonotypes between healthy human individuals. Profiling relied on immunoSEQ multiplex PCR, and the TCRdb table lists in-frame clones only, not all of them. The sample holds 780,000 or so clones, just under 75% seen once. The sample comprised memory CD4+ T cells sorted from blood. The sample's subset: CD45RA-negative fraction. Receptors originate from a woman under 40 in good health.

The chain has TRBV11-2 and TRBJ2-6; D might be TRBD1 (6 bases). CDR1 and CDR2 (germline): SGHAT, FQNNGV. Trimming took 2 bases from V and 2 from J, leaving 7 bases between them. The CDR3 is made up of 15 amino acids. The DNA for the CDR3 is TGTGCCAGCAGCTTATACAGGGCTGGGGCCAACGTCCTGACTTTC. As protein: CASSLYRAGANVLTF.

V and J are TRBV7-9 and TRBJ2-2; no firm D call. This CDR3 is built from 14 residues. With 5 bases removed from V and 1 base from J, the gap between germline ends came to 8 bases. Per the germline V gene, CDR1 is SEHNR and CDR2 is FQNEAQ (reference sequence). Here the CDR3 reads CASSGPGNTGELFF. As DNA, the CDR3 is TGTGCCAGCAGCGGCCCGGGGAACACCGGGGAGCTGTTTTTT.

This clone has only one observation. This chain joins TRBV16 and TRBJ1-2; the D gene is possibly TRBD1 (5 bases). Germline V gives CDR1 KGHSY, CDR2 FQNENV. V lost 0 bases and J lost 7, with 15 bases in between. This CDR3 is 15 amino acids long. The CDR3: CASSQSIGGAGGYTF. In DNA, the CDR3 is TGTGCCAGCAGCCAATCGATTGGGGGAGCGGGTGGCTACACCTTC.

The chain employs TRBV2 and TRBJ1-5, with D possibly TRBD1 on 5 matching bases. The V gene's germline CDR1 is SNHLY and CDR2 FYNNEI. The CDR3 is made up of 15 amino acids. V was pared by 2 bases and J by 6 bases, with 14 bases between. As DNA, the CDR3 is TGTGCCAGCAGTGAATATGCGGGGGGGAGTCAGCCCCAGCATTTT. It is translated as CASSEYAGGSQPQHF.

This clone was counted once. The CDR3 loop reads CASGRAEKWDTQYF. The CDR3 nucleotides read TGCGCCAGCGGGCGGGCGGAAAAATGGGATACGCAGTATTTT. J is TRBJ2-3 and V is TRBV5-1; maybe TRBD2 (5 bases). The CDR3 has 14 amino acids. Deletions cut 7 bases from V and 6 bases from J, with 18 bases between. Germline-derived CDR1 and CDR2 are SGHRS and YFSETQ.

The V gene is TRBV5-1, the J gene TRBJ1-4, with TRBD1 matching 10 bases. Germline V CDR1 and CDR2: SGHRS, YFSETQ. Germline trimming cut 4 bases from V and 8 bases from J; bases unmatched to any gene: 8. The CDR3 extends over 15 amino acids. The CDR3 DNA reads TGCGCCAGCAGCCTGACAGGGGGCAATATGGAAAAACTGTTTTTT. It specifies CASSLTGGNMEKLFF.

CDR3 in amino acids: CASRQSGTGDEKLFF. The CDR3 DNA reads TGTGCCAGCAGGCAAAGCGGGACCGGGGATGAAAAACTGTTTTTT. This sequence joins TRBV7-2 and TRBJ1-4, with D perhaps TRBD1 (5 bases). Germline V gene data show CDR1 as SGHTA and CDR2 as FQGNSA. This CDR3 has 15 amino acids. Deletions cut 6 bases from V and 6 bases from J, with 17 bases between.

This clone was recorded once. The chain links TRBV7-3 to TRBJ2-1, with D possibly TRBD2 on 6 matching bases. Trimming left V 2 bases short and J 9 bases short, with 8 bases between. Germline-derived CDR1 and CDR2 are SGHTA and FQGTGA. This CDR3 spans 12 amino acids. CDR3 region: CASSLSGSEQFF. The CDR3 DNA reads as TGTGCCAGCAGCTTATCCGGGAGTGAGCAGTTCTTC.

This clone was observed a single time. The chain links TRBV5-6 to TRBJ1-3; no clear D. Germline CDR1 SGHDT, CDR2 YYEEEE. V shed 1 base and J shed 0 bases, with 14 bases lying between them. The length of the CDR3 is 17 residues. For the CDR3, the DNA is TGTGCCAGCAGCTTGTCTGCCGGGGATCTCTCTGGAAACACCATATATTTT. Translating it yields CASSLSAGDLSGNTIYF.

The CDR3 reads CASSGHFNYGYTF. In DNA, the CDR3 is TGTGCCAGCAGCGGACATTTTAACTATGGCTACACCTTC. The chain recombines TRBV7-9 with TRBJ1-2; possibly TRBD1 for D (5 bases). The CDR3 runs 13 residues. The V end was cut by 5 bases, the J end by 1 base, with 8 bases between. Germline CDR1 and CDR2: SEHNR and FQNEAQ (reference sequence). The full variable domain, with the rest looked up from reference TRBV7-9 and TRBJ1-2, is DTGVSQNPRHKITKRGQNVTFRCDPISEHNRLYWYRQTLGQGPEFLTYFQNEAQLEKSRLLSDRFSAERPKGSFSTLEIQRTEQGDSAMYLCASSGHFNYGYTFGSGTRLTVV.

The chain joins TRBV6-5 to TRBJ2-2; no reliable D call. V dropped 5 bases and J dropped 6 bases, with 10 bases sitting between them. Germline CDR1 and CDR2: MNHEY and SVGAGI. The CDR3 contains 13 residues. CDR3 sequence (DNA): TGTGCCAGCAGTCTGAGGCAGTCCGGGGAGCTGTTTTTT. It codes for CASSLRQSGELFF.

The rearrangement links TRBV21-1 to TRBJ2-7; the table's D gene call, TRBD1, was not cross checked with the DNA. TRBV21-1 is a pseudogene segment. The length of the CDR3 is 20 residues. CDR3 sequence: CASSKGGKGRQGPEGYEQYF. As DNA, the CDR3 is TGTGCCAGCAGCAAAGGGGGAAAAGGGAGACAGGGGCCCGAGGGCTACGAGCAGTACTTC.

The CDR3 spells CASSPPTSGRGEQYF. The CDR3 DNA reads as TGTGCCAGCAGCCCGCCTACCAGCGGGAGGGGCGAGCAGTACTTC. The chain joins TRBV5-4 to TRBJ2-7; 10 bases line up with TRBD2. Losses at the gene ends were 4 bases for V and 6 bases for J; bases not matched to a gene: 10. Per germline, CDR1 SGHNT and CDR2 YYREEE (reference sequence). The CDR3 length is 15 residues.

The CDR3 spells CASSRGSGANVLTF. The DNA of the CDR3 is TGTGCCAGCAGCCGGGGGTCTGGGGCCAACGTCCTGACTTTC. The chain recombines TRBV7-6 with TRBJ2-6; tentative D call: TRBD2 (6 bases). V was cut by 5 bases and J by 1 base, with 6 bases left in between. This CDR3 has 14 residues. Germline V gene data show CDR1 as SGHVS and CDR2 as FNYEAQ.

CDR3 DNA: TGTGCCAGCAGCGTAGCGGCAGGTCTAGCAGCGGGAGGGTACAATGAGCAGTTCTTC. Its protein is CASSVAAGLAAGGYNEQFF. The chain has TRBV9 and TRBJ2-1, with TRBD2 matching over 10 bases. Germline CDR1 SGDLS, CDR2 YYNGEE. This CDR3 has 19 residues. The V and J ends lost 0 bases and 4 bases, in that order; junction bases with no gene match: 13.

This clone was detected only a few times. The rearrangement links TRBV18 to TRBJ1-5, with TRBD1 matching 7 bases. Germline-derived CDR1 and CDR2 are KGHSH and LQKENI. The V segment lost 3 bases and the J segment 4 bases; nucleotides outside the gene matches: 6. The CDR3 runs 15 residues. DNA for the CDR3: TGTGCCAGCTCACCGTGGCAGGGGGAGAATCAGCCCCAGCATTTT. This gives the protein CASSPWQGENQPQHF. The full variable domain, completed using reference TRBV18 and TRBJ1-5, is NAGVMQNPRHLVRRRGQEARLRCSPMKGHSHVYWYRQLPEEGLKFMVYLQKENIIDESGMPKERFSAEFPKEGPSILRIQQVVRGDSAAYFCASSPWQGENQPQHFGDGTRLSIL.

The chain links TRBV28 to TRBJ2-1; D may be TRBD2 (5 bases). The CDR3 spans 15 residues. Trimming removed 6 bases at V and 4 bases at J, with 16 bases between. Germline loops: CDR1 MDHEN, CDR2 SYDVKM. CDR3 in DNA: TGTGCCAGCAGCCCATGGTTGGAGGCATACAATGAGCAGTTCTTC. Protein sequence: CASSPWLEAYNEQFF.

This sequence joins TRBV19 and TRBJ2-6; D is unresolved. CDR1 and CDR2 (germline): LNHDA, SQIVND (reference sequence). Trimming shortened V by 5 bases and J by 0 bases, and 8 bases separated the two germline ends. The CDR3 sequence is 15 residues long. The CDR3, as DNA: TGTGCCAGTAGTCTAGTTCACTCTGGGGCCAACGTCCTGACTTTC. It translates to CASSLVHSGANVLTF.

The CDR3 bases are TGTGCCAGCAGTTCACGGGGCGGACAGGGCTACAATGAGCAGTTCTTC. This sequence encodes CASSSRGGQGYNEQFF. The J gene is TRBJ2-1, the V gene TRBV6-5, with TRBD1 identical over 8 bases. The CDR3 loop spans 16 amino acids. In germline, CDR1 is MNHEY, CDR2 SVGAGI. V dropped 4 bases and J dropped 3; count of bases not matched to a gene: 8.

This clone was seen a few times. The chain uses TRBV19 and TRBJ2-7, with 8 nucleotides matching TRBD1. The CDR3 is made up of 14 amino acids. Losses at the gene ends were 7 bases for V and 2 bases for J; bases not matched to a gene: 7. Germline assignment: CDR1 LNHDA and CDR2 SQIVND (reference sequence). The CDR3 loop is CASTPQGGAYEQYF. In nucleotides, the CDR3 is TGTGCCAGTACCCCACAGGGGGGTGCCTACGAGCAGTACTTC.

This clone was counted once. The V and J genes are TRBV19 and TRBJ2-1, with 8 bases matching TRBD2. From germline, CDR1 is LNHDA and CDR2 SQIVND (reference sequence). J gave up 6 bases and V 4 bases, and 5 bases lay outside the gene matches. The CDR3 covers 14 residues. The CDR3 reads CASSKGAGVNEQFF. For the CDR3, the DNA is TGTGCCAGTAGTAAAGGAGCGGGAGTCAATGAGCAGTTCTTC.

The chain recombines TRBV19 with TRBJ2-7; TRBD1 matches 7 bases. The J segment lost 0 bases and the V segment lost 5 bases, leaving 4 bases of the junction unmatched. The germline V gene has CDR1 LNHDA and CDR2 SQIVND (reference sequence). The CDR3 is 14 amino acids. The CDR3 loop is CASSQRGHSYEQYF. The CDR3 DNA reads as TGTGCCAGTAGTCAAAGGGGGCACTCCTACGAGCAGTACTTC.

This chain uses TRBV10-2 with TRBJ2-2; 12 nucleotides agree with TRBD2. CDR1 WSHSY and CDR2 SAAADI come from the germline V gene. Losses at the gene ends were 6 bases for V and 6 bases for J; bases not matched to a gene: 2. The CDR3 covers 14 residues. The CDR3: CASRTSGSPGELFF. The CDR3 DNA follows: TGCGCCAGCAGGACTAGCGGGAGCCCCGGGGAGCTGTTTTTT.

This clone was detected many times. Other DNA sequences in the same sample also yield this CDR3. The CDR3, as DNA: TGTGCCAGCAGTGCTAGCGGGAGCTCCTACAATGAGCAGTTCTTC. It translates to CASSASGSSYNEQFF. The J gene is TRBJ2-1, the V gene TRBV2; TRBD2 matches 10 bases. Germline CDR1 is SNHLY and CDR2 is FYNNEI. The junction had 0 bases not matched to a gene; V was cut back by 4 bases and J by 0 bases. The CDR3 loop spans 15 amino acids.

The gene calls are TRBV12-2 and TRBJ2-1; the table's TRBD2 call for D was not verified on the DNA. TRBV12-2 is termed a pseudogene. The CDR3 consists of 11 residues. Here the CDR3 reads CASRLAPQRFF. As DNA, the CDR3 is TGTGCAAGTCGCTTAGCGCCCCAGCGGTTCTTC.